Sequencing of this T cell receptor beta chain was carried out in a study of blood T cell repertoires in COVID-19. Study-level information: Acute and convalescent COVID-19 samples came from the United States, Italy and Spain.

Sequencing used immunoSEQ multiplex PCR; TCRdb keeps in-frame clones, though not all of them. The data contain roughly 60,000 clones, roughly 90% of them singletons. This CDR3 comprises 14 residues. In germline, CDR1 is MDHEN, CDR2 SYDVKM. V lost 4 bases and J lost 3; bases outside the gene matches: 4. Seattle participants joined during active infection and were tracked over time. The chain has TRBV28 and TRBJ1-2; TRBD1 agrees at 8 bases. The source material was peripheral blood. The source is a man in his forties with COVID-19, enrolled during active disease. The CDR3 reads CASSYRGGDYGYTF. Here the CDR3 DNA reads TGTGCCAGCAGTTACAGGGGGGGCGACTATGGCTACACCTTC.